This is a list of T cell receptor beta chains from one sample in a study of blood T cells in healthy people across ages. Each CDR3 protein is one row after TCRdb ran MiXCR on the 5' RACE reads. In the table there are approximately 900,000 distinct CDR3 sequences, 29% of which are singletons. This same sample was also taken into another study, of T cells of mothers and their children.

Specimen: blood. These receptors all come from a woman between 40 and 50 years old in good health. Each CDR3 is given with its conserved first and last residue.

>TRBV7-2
CASSLALASGTYTDTQYF
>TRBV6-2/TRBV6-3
CASSQRLAGGIYEQYF
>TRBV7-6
CASSSPLDTQYF
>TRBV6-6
CASSSSGTHYGYTF
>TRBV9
CASSATGGRDNEQFF
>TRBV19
CASSITTDTYGYTF
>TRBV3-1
CASSPLEGSPNGKTQYF
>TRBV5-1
CASSLGEGAFSPLHF
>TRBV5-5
CASSPRTGVGETQYF
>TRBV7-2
CASSLGLAGSFYEQYF